Reported below is one T cell receptor beta chain. What it binds is unknown. Everyone who gave samples was a healthy Caucasian. Germline values: CDR1 MNHEY, CDR2 SVGEGT. CDR3 length: 13 residues. V was cut by 0 bases and J by 4 bases, with 5 bases left in between. TCRdb passed the 5' RACE reads through MiXCR, listing each CDR3 protein once. The sample holds 250,000 or so distinct CDR3 sequences, around 8.8% seen once. This entry belongs to a study of identical twins. General study points: The authors noted that invariant MAIT and iNKT cells could partly confound zero-insertion analyses.

These data are also associated with another study on yellow fever vaccine responses in identical twins. Per that paper: Convergence reportedly seemed to mark part of the twins' vaccine T cell response, with personalization marking the rest.

This sequence originates from a woman in her late teens or twenties in good health. Sequencing used CD8+ T cells sorted from blood. V is TRBV6-2 or TRBV6-3 and J is TRBJ2-3; a possible D gene is TRBD2 (5 bases). CDR3 region: CASSYSRADTQYF. Here the CDR3 DNA reads TGTGCCAGCAGTTACTCGAGGGCAGATACGCAGTATTTT.